The 5 T cell receptor beta chains below all came from one sample that was sequenced in a study of Graves' ophthalmopathy and Graves' hyperthyroidism. RNA transcripts yielded amplified TCR beta CDR3 regions. Second-round multiplex PCR followed a first-round RT-PCR using HTBI primers. MiXCR, applied by TCRdb to the multiplex PCR reads, yields one record per CDR3 protein. In the table there are 200,000 to 300,000 distinct CDR3 sequences, less than 55% of which are singletons. The sample consisted of peripheral blood. These receptors came from an adult man with Graves' ophthalmopathy.

The chain recombines TRBV20-1 with TRBJ2-7; perhaps TRBD1 as D (6 bases). From germline, CDR1 is DFQATT and CDR2 SNEGSKA (reference sequence). Trimming cost V 4 bases and J 3 bases, with 19 bases left between them. This CDR3 spans 15 amino acids. CDR3 nucleotide sequence: TGCAGTGCTATAGCCCCAGGGGCCCTCTACTACGAGCAGTACTTC. The encoded protein is CSAIAPGALYYEQYF.

The chain employs TRBV20-1 and TRBJ1-5; no reliable D call. Deletions cut 2 bases from V and 5 bases from J, with 13 bases between. The CDR3 runs 14 residues. Per the germline V gene, CDR1 is DFQATT and CDR2 is SNEGSKA (reference sequence). For the CDR3, the DNA is TGCAGTGCTAGATCCAGGAGGTTTGATCAGCCCCAGCATTTT. Translating it yields CSARSRRFDQPQHF.

A note on this clonotype: One end of the junction is discordant with germline, which a read error may explain. The rearrangement uses TRBV10-3 and TRBJ2-6, with TRBD2 matching over 13 bases. Germline loops: CDR1 ENHRY, CDR2 SYGVKD. The CDR3 totals 14 residues. Here the CDR3 reads CAISGTSGAYVLTF. Written as DNA, the CDR3 is TGTGCCATCAGCGGGACTAGCGGGGCCTACGTCCTGACTTTC.

This clonotype was counted a few times. The chain uses TRBV4-1 and TRBJ1-2, with a weak D call TRBD1 (6 bases). The CDR3 loop spans 16 amino acids. Germline CDR1 and CDR2: MGHRA and YSYEKL. Trimming stripped 4 bases from V and 0 bases from J, with 15 bases between. The CDR3 here is CASSRPLGASNYGYTF. The CDR3 nucleotides read TGCGCCAGCAGCCGACCTCTGGGGGCCTCTAACTATGGCTACACCTTC.

The rearrangement links TRBV20-1 to TRBJ2-5; 7 bases align to TRBD1. J lost 4 bases, V lost 6 bases, and 5 bases had no gene match. The CDR3 runs to 12 residues. Germline V gives CDR1 DFQATT, CDR2 SNEGSKA (reference sequence). CDR3 in DNA: TGCAGTGCCCCGACAGGGCTAGAGACCCAGTACTTC. This codes for CSAPTGLETQYF.